This record looks at one T cell receptor beta chain sequence and its context. The antigen remains undetermined. The CDR3 sequence is 18 residues long. This entry is derived from a study of cytomegalovirus exposure and HLA in healthy donors. Libraries were prepared by immunoSEQ multiplex PCR; TCRdb keeps only in-frame clonotypes and omits some of them. Altogether over 70,000 clones are present, approximately 90% being singletons, with the ten largest covering 3.5% to 4%. Study-level points and caveats: The authors listed around 150 TCR beta chains as cytomegalovirus-associated. Three CMV-associated chains were confirmed in vitro to be specific for CMV antigens. It was found in a later analysis that first-cohort TCR clusters tended to co-occur in the 90 to 150 validation repertoires.

This TCR derives from a woman in her late teens or twenties in good health and CMV-seropositive. The chain combines TRBV23-1 with TRBJ2-6; TRBD2 is a possible D gene (6 bases). TRBV23-1 qualifies as an ORF whose function is uncertain. The specimen was PBMCs. Here the CDR3 reads CVRLPPEGSQAGANVLTF. Written as DNA, the CDR3 is TGCGTCAGGCTGCCCCCGGAGGGATCCCAAGCTGGGGCCAACGTCCTGACTTTC.